The 3 T cell receptor beta chains presented below share a single source sample, sequenced in a study of chemoradiotherapy in HPV16-positive cancers. Generated by immunoSEQ multiplex PCR, the TCRdb table keeps only in-frame clones and is missing some. This table holds about 35,000 clones, 92% found once. The sequencing here drew on blood, taken from a patient who underwent chemoradiotherapy. The origin of the receptors is a human donor with HPV-associated anogenital cancer.

The chain employs TRBV4-1 and TRBJ2-7; D perhaps matches TRBD1 (6 bases). In germline, CDR1 is MGHRA, CDR2 YSYEKL. The CDR3 totals 15 residues. Trimming cost V 2 bases and J 4 bases, with 15 bases left between them. This CDR3 reads CASSQLQGSVYEQYF. CDR3 DNA sequence: TGCGCCAGCAGCCAATTACAGGGATCGGTATACGAGCAGTACTTC.

This chain joins TRBV5-1 and TRBJ2-2; D perhaps matches TRBD2 (6 bases). Trimming left V 6 bases short and J 1 base short, with 13 bases between. The V gene's germline CDR1 is SGHRS and CDR2 YFSETQ. The CDR3 consists of 15 residues. The CDR3 nucleotides are TGCGCCAGCACCTGGGGGGATCGGAACACCGGGGAGCTGTTTTTT. Its translation: CASTWGDRNTGELFF.

The chain carries TRBV4-2 and TRBJ2-6; tentative D call: TRBD1 (6 bases). Germline V gene data show CDR1 as LGHNA and CDR2 as YNFKEQ. CDR3 length: 20 residues. The germline V and J ends were trimmed by 1 base and 4 bases, with 23 bases remaining between them. In DNA form, the CDR3 reads TGTGCCAGCAGCCAAGCCCCTGAGACAGGCCGGGCGTGGGGGGCCAACGTCCTGACTTTC. It encodes CASSQAPETGRAWGANVLTF.